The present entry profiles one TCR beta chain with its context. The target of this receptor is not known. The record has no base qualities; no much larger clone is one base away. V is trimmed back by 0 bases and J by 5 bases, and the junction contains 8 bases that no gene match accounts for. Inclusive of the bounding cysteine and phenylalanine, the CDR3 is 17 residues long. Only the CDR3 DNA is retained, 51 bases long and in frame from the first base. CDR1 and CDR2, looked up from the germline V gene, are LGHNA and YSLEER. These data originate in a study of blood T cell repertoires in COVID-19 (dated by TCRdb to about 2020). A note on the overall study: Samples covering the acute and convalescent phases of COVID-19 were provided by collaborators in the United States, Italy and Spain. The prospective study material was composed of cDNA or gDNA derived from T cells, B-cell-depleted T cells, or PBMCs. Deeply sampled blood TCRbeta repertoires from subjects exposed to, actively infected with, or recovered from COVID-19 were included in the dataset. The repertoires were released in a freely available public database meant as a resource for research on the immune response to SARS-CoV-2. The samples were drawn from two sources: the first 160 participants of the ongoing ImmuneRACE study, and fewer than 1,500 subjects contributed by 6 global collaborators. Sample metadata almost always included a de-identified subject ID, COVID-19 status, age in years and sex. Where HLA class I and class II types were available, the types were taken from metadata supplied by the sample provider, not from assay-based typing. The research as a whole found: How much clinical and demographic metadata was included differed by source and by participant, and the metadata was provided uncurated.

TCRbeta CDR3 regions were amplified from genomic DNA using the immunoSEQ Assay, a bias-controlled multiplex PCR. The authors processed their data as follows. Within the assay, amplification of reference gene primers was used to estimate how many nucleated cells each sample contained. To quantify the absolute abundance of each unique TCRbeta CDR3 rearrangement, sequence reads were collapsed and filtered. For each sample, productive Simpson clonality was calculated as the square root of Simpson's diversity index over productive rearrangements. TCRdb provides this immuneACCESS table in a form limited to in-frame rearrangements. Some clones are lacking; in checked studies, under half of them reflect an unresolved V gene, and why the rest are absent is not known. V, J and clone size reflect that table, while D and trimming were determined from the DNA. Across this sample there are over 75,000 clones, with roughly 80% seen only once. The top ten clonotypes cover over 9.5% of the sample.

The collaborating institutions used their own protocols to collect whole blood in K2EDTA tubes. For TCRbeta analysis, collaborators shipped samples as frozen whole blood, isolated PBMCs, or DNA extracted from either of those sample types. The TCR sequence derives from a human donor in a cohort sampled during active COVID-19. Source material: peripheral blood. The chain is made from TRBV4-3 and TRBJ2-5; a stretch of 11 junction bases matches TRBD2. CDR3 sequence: CASSQDTTSGGHETQYF. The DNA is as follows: TGCGCCAGCAGCCAAGATACAACTAGCGGGGGCCATGAGACCCAGTACTTC.